These T cell receptor beta chains were read from a single sample in a study of control samples from healthy donors and cancer patients. The repertoire was sequenced with immunoSEQ multiplex PCR; TCRdb's copy has only in-frame clones and lacks some. This sample yields 40,000 to 50,000 clones, of which roughly 77% are seen a single time; approximately 17% belongs to the top ten. Sequencing was performed on formalin-fixed, paraffin-embedded tissue. All receptors come from a male donor with melanoma. Each CDR3 is given with its conserved first and last residue. D genes are given only for firm matches. Not every row has a clone size; where given, it reads once, few, many or a size class.

j_gene,abundance,v_gene,d_gene,CDR3aa,CDR3nt
TRBJ2-3,.,TRBV9,.,CASSEGTQYTDTQYF,TGTGCCAGCAGCGAGGGGACTCAATACACAGATACGCAGTATTTT
TRBJ1-5,.,TRBV18,.,CASSPNPGGNQPQHF,TGTGCCAGCTCACCCAACCCCGGGGGCAATCAGCCCCAGCATTTT
TRBJ2-3,medium-sized,TRBV30,TRBD2,CAWGPLTSGRTDTQYF,TGTGCCTGGGGACCACTGACTAGCGGGAGAACAGATACGCAGTATTTT
TRBJ2-7,.,TRBV6-5,.,CASSPRLGISLEQYF,TGTGCCAGCAGTCCCCGTCTTGGTATCTCTCTCGAGCAGTACTTC
TRBJ2-7,few,TRBV5-5,TRBD2,CASSLSLAGRLSYEQYF,TGTGCCAGCAGCTTGTCACTAGCGGGACGACTTTCCTACGAGCAGTACTTC
TRBJ2-7,.,TRBV29-1,.,CSVGASYEQYF,TGCAGCGTTGGGGCCTCCTACGAGCAGTACTTC
TRBJ1-3,.,TRBV27,.,CASSLYLGLGNTIYF,TGTGCCAGCAGTTTATATTTGGGTCTCGGAAACACCATATATTTT
TRBJ2-7,.,TRBV6-6,.,CASRESRARGGYEQYF,TGTGCCAGCAGGGAGAGCCGGGCCCGAGGGGGCTACGAGCAGTACTTC
TRBJ1-1,medium-sized,TRBV7-9,TRBD1,CASSLSGTGGTGEAFF,TGTGCCAGCAGCCTATCCGGGACAGGGGGGACTGGTGAAGCTTTCTTT
TRBJ2-5,.,TRBV19,TRBD1,CASKHTGGMETQYF,TGTGCCAGTAAGCACACAGGGGGCATGGAGACCCAGTACTTC
TRBJ2-2,few,TRBV28,.,CASTLGLISGELFF,TGTGCCAGCACCCTAGGGCTCATTTCCGGGGAGCTGTTTTTT
TRBJ2-7,.,TRBV18,TRBD2,CASSPGTSGGSYEQYF,TGTGCCAGCTCACCAGGGACTAGCGGAGGTTCGTACGAGCAGTACTTC
TRBJ1-1,.,TRBV2,.,CASSEGIEAFF,TGTGCCAGCAGTGAAGGGATTGAAGCTTTCTTT
TRBJ2-2,few,TRBV2,TRBD2,CASSLAGNTGELFF,TGTGCCAGCAGTTTAGCGGGAAATACCGGGGAGCTGTTTTTT
TRBJ2-3,.,TRBV24-1,.,CATSLNRGGSTDTQYF,TGTGCCACCAGCCTGAACAGGGGAGGGAGCACAGATACGCAGTATTTT
TRBJ2-1,few,TRBV7-2,.,CASSFGSSGSLGNEQFF,TGTGCCAGCAGCTTCGGGTCCTCCGGGAGTTTGGGCAATGAGCAGTTCTTC
TRBJ2-1,once,TRBV14,TRBD2,CASSQLAGGYNEQFF,TGTGCCAGCAGCCAACTAGCGGGAGGATACAATGAGCAGTTCTTC